This TCR beta chain was sequenced for a study of a mutant IDH1 vaccine in newly diagnosed glioma. Profiled with immunoSEQ multiplex PCR; TCRdb holds only in-frame clones, not every one. Seen here are roughly 72,000 clones, roughly 91% observed once, and the top ten hold approximately 0.6%. This CDR3 comprises 11 residues. Germline V gives CDR1 MDHEN, CDR2 SYDVKM. Time point described: week 5, during vaccination. Doses of 300 ug of mutant IDH1 20-mer peptide were given with topical imiquimod. Turning to this clone: Its antigen is currently unknown.

The input for sequencing was PBMCs, taken from a glioma patient whose treatment included an IDH1 peptide vaccine. The V gene is TRBV28, the J gene TRBJ2-5; maybe TRBD2 (5 bases). Near its end, the DNA agrees better with TRBJ2-7, so the J call may be wrong. The clonotype was recovered from a woman in her forties or fifties with glioma. The CDR3 loop reads CASSLRGEQYF. Written as DNA, the CDR3 is TGTGCCAGCAGTTTACGGGGCGAGCAGTACTTC.